These 3 T cell receptor beta chains came from one sample sequenced in a study of T cell responses to AZD1222 COVID-19 vaccine. The table came from immunoSEQ multiplex PCR; TCRdb's copy has only in-frame clones and leaves some out. The sample has more than 95,000 clones; approximately 88% are singletons. Source: peripheral blood, taken on day 0 of AZD1222 vaccination. The receptor source for this set is an adult in good health.

J is TRBJ1-2 and V is TRBV6-5; D call uncertain. V was cut by 0 bases and J by 7 bases, with 12 bases left in between. From germline, CDR1 is MNHEY and CDR2 SVGAGI. This CDR3 region has 14 residues. The CDR3 sequence is CASSYSAVRVGYTF. The CDR3, as DNA: TGTGCCAGCAGTTACTCGGCGGTCCGAGTTGGCTACACCTTC.

The chain combines TRBV29-1 with TRBJ2-2; D uncertain. This CDR3 has 14 amino acids. The V and J ends lost 3 bases and 0 bases respectively, with 8 bases between them. CDR1 is SQVTM and CDR2 is ANQGSEA in the germline V gene. In DNA form, the CDR3 reads TGCAGCGTTGAGATGGGTTCGAACACCGGGGAGCTGTTTTTT. The encoded protein is CSVEMGSNTGELFF.

The chain is built from TRBV3-1 (or the pseudogene TRBV3-2) and TRBJ1-3, with D unresolved. Trimming removed 4 bases from V and 2 bases from J, with 9 bases in between. This CDR3 has 14 residues. In germline, CDR1 is LGHDT, CDR2 YNNKEL (reference sequence). The DNA of the CDR3 is TGTGCCAGCAGCCTCGGGATCGCTGGAAACACCATATATTTT. This codes for CASSLGIAGNTIYF.